This T cell receptor (beta chain) was sequenced during a study of Ad26.COV2.S vaccination and SARS-CoV-2 variants. Here immunoSEQ multiplex PCR was the method, and the copy in TCRdb shows in-frame clones only, minus some. The top ten hold roughly 3% of the sample, which has roughly 250,000 clones, approximately 88% seen once. This clone was seen more than once but under ten times. The antigen is unknown. Treatment given: roughly 19 received Ad26.COV2.S at low or high dose, single or two shots; several received placebo; per-sample allocation not given. Repertoires come from day 63 after the first vaccine or placebo injection. Expressing Wuhan-strain SARS-CoV-2 spike, an Ad26 vector served as the vaccine. Trimming shortened V by 6 bases and J by 1 base, and 6 bases separated the two germline ends. Germline loops: CDR1 MNHEY, CDR2 SVGAGI. This CDR3 is built from 13 residues. Study-level findings and limits: Analyses of TCR breadth and depth may have underestimated total T cell responses. Reportedly, after vaccination the spike-specific CD8+ and CD4+ T cell responses displayed substantial breadth.

This material consisted of peripheral blood, taken in a trial of Ad26.COV2.S vaccine versus placebo. This TCR derives from a person aged 18-65 years who received the Ad26.COV2.S COVID-19 vaccine or a placebo. This chain uses TRBV6-5 with TRBJ1-4; D not certain. The CDR3 DNA is TGTGCCAGCAGGTTCAGAACTAATGAAAAACTGTTTTTT. It yields the protein CASRFRTNEKLFF.